This T cell receptor beta chain was retrieved from a study of CD8+ T cells in alopecia areata. Whole-study context: Tofacitinib lasted 6 to 18 months, then 6 months off drug.

Study-level findings and limits: Sequence data from scalp samples additionally include resident alphabeta T cells of normal skin. Higher clonality than in normal scalp was seen in lesional scalp, especially alopecia totalis/universalis.

After isolation, RNA underwent reverse transcription to generate cDNA as the sequencing template. Data came from immunoSEQ multiplex PCR; TCRdb stores just in-frame clones and leaves some out. This table holds 150,000 to 200,000 clones, less than 70% found once. As to treatment: oral pan-JAK inhibitor, 5-10 mg twice daily. Samples from alopecia areata patients were lesional scalp punch biopsies and peripheral blood. Turning to this clone: Its antigen remains unknown.

The germline CDR1 and CDR2 sequences are SGHRS and YFSETQ. V gave up 4 bases and J gave up 4 bases; unmatched junction bases: 10. This CDR3 region has 15 residues. The TCR was taken from a human donor with alopecia areata. This specimen was CD4+ T cells sorted from blood, taken at week 24, from a patient treated with tofacitinib. This rearrangement joins TRBV5-1 to TRBJ1-2, with 7 bases lining up with TRBD1. CDR3 bases: TGCGCCAGCAGCGACCAACCAGGGACAGCCTATGGCTACACCTTC. Translated: CASSDQPGTAYGYTF. The variable domain in full, with the rest retrieved from reference TRBV5-1 and TRBJ1-2, is KAGVTQTPRYLIKTRGQQVTLSCSPISGHRSVSWYQQTPGQGLQFLFEYFSETQRNKGNFPGRFSGRQFSNSRSEMNVSTLELGDSALYLCASSDQPGTAYGYTFGSGTRLTVV.